This T cell receptor (beta chain) was sequenced during a study of blood T cell repertoires in COVID-19. Study information: COVID-19 samples, acute and convalescent, were from the United States, Italy and Spain. PBMCs, B-cell-depleted T cells, or T cells were the source of the cDNA or gDNA that made up the material.

In the original processing: Amplifying reference gene primers gave estimates of nucleated cell counts. TCRdb's copy holds only in-frame clones and misses some; the assay was immunoSEQ multiplex PCR. The D gene and trimming were derived from the DNA, and the V and J assignments and clone size from that table. The data contain over 150,000 clones, more than 65% of them singletons. V was cut by 0 bases and J by 7 bases, with 11 bases left in between. The germline CDR1 and CDR2 sequences are SGHRS and YFSETQ. The CDR3 consists of 15 residues. The chain has TRBV5-1 and TRBJ1-6; weak D call: TRBD1 (6 bases). The sequenced sample was peripheral blood. This sequence originates from a woman older than 75 with active or convalescent COVID-19. As DNA, the CDR3 is TGCGCCAGCAGCTTGGTGCAGGGGATCAATTCACCCCTCCACTTT. It specifies CASSLVQGINSPLHF.